This is a list of T cell receptor beta chains from one sample in a study of PD-1 blockade in classical Hodgkin lymphoma. The protocol was immunoSEQ multiplex PCR, while the TCRdb copy is restricted to in-frame clones and leaves out a portion. Of 25,000 to 35,000 clones listed, 75% to 90% are singletons. Sequenced material: CD4+ T cells from blood, taken before the fourth cycle of nivolumab. These receptors came from a human donor with classical Hodgkin lymphoma. The CDR3 runs from the conserved cysteine through the conserved F or W. Fields, in order: clone size, D gene, V gene, J gene, CDR3 length, CDR3 DNA, CDR3 protein. D genes are given only for firm matches. Clone size, where shown, is once, few, many, or a class for clones that have expanded.

-	TRBD2	TRBV7-2	TRBJ2-7	16	TGTGCCAGCAGCTCCGGGACTAGCGGGAGAACGAACGAGCAGTACTTC	CASSSGTSGRTNEQYF
-	-	TRBV19	TRBJ2-1	16	TGTGCCAGTAGTATAGTCTTGGGTCCCCGTTTTAATGAGCAGTTCTTC	CASSIVLGPRFNEQFF
-	TRBD1	TRBV30	TRBJ1-1	15	TGTGCCTGGAAAAGAGAGGGGGCTATGAACACTGAAGCTTTCTTT	CAWKREGAMNTEAFF
-	-	TRBV4-3	TRBJ1-4	16	TGCGCCAGCAGCCAAGCAAGGGACGGGGGTAATGAAAAACTGTTTTTT	CASSQARDGGNEKLFF
-	-	TRBV4-2	TRBJ1-1	15	TGTGCCAGCAGCCAAGGCATTGAAAGGGCCACTGAAGCTTTCTTT	CASSQGIERATEAFF
-	-	TRBV7-9	TRBJ1-2	14	TGTGCCAGCAGCTTCGGGGGCAAGTATACTGGCTACACCTTC	CASSFGGKYTGYTF
-	TRBD1	TRBV18	TRBJ1-2	21	TGTGCCAGCTCACCACGGGACAGGGAACCCAGAGAGATTTCGCCTAACTATGGCTACACCTTC	CASSPRDREPREISPNYGYTF
-	TRBD2	TRBV15	TRBJ2-7	13	TGTGCCACCAGAGCTAGCGGGTCCTACGAGCAGTACTTC	CATRASGSYEQYF
-	-	TRBV5-5	TRBJ2-1	15	TGTGCCAGCACCCAGGCTTTGAGCTCCTACAATGAGCAGTTCTTC	CASTQALSSYNEQFF
-	-	TRBV19	TRBJ1-2	16	TGTGCCAGTAGTTTAAGGGACGCGGGCGTCCCCTATGGCTACACCTTC	CASSLRDAGVPYGYTF
-	TRBD2	TRBV7-2	TRBJ2-7	16	TGTGCCAGCAGCCCCCGTGGGGGTAGCGGGGGCTACGAGCAGTACTTC	CASSPRGGSGGYEQYF
-	-	TRBV11-2	TRBJ2-2	17	TGTGCCAGCAGCACTCTCCAGCGCAACCGGGACACCGGGGAGCTGTTTTTT	CASSTLQRNRDTGELFF
once	TRBD2	TRBV7-2	TRBJ2-7	13	TGTGCCAGCAGCTTGGGACTACACTACGAGCAGTACTTC	CASSLGLHYEQYF
-	-	TRBV7-9	TRBJ2-3	16	TGTGCCAGCAGCTTAGGTGGGGCGGGAAGCACAGATACGCAGTATTTT	CASSLGGAGSTDTQYF
-	TRBD1	TRBV10-3	TRBJ2-1	16	TGTGCCATCAGCACGGGACAGGGAAACGTATACAATGAGCAGTTCTTC	CAISTGQGNVYNEQFF
-	-	TRBV5-4	TRBJ1-1	14	TGTGCCAGCAGCTTGGAGTCCATGAACACTGAAGCTTTCTTT	CASSLESMNTEAFF
-	-	TRBV4-1	TRBJ1-2	16	TGCGCCAGCAGCCAAGTGCCCGCAGGGAATGTCTATGGCTACACCTTC	CASSQVPAGNVYGYTF
few	-	TRBV11-2	TRBJ1-5	13	TGTGCCAGCAGCTTAGGCGCCTGGCAGCCCCAGCATTTT	CASSLGAWQPQHF